This entry describes one T cell receptor beta chain. The data were obtained in a study of patients and donors after allogeneic stem cell transplantation. The V end lost 3 bases, the J end lost 3 bases, and 7 bases lay between the germline ends. Germline lookup yields CDR1 KGHSH and CDR2 LQKENI. This CDR3 is 13 amino acids long. From the RT-PCR reads, TCRdb called clonotypes with MiXCR, one entry per CDR3 protein. The data contain roughly 140,000 distinct CDR3 sequences, over 35% of them singletons. This chain connects TRBV18 to TRBJ2-3; D remains unclear. This receptor was taken from a human donor who was either an allogeneic HSCT recipient or a stem cell or donor lymphocyte infusion donor (not recorded which). It is not recorded whose cells these are; they may come from a transplant donor. Material: blood, either unsorted or a sorted T cell fraction (not recorded which). This chain's CDR3 is CASSPTRTDTQYF. The CDR3 DNA sequence: TGTGCCAGCTCACCTACAAGGACAGATACGCAGTATTTT.